The 7 T cell receptor beta chains below all came from one sample that was sequenced in a study of T cells after somatic rescue of genetic block. Libraries were prepared by immunoSEQ multiplex PCR; TCRdb keeps only in-frame clonotypes and omits some of them. The table shows 80,000 to 90,000 clones, with about 87% occurring only once. The sequencing sample was made of peripheral blood mononuclear cells (PBMCs). The receptors come from a young woman.

The chain carries TRBV18 and TRBJ1-1; D is ambiguous. Looked up from germline, CDR1 is KGHSH and CDR2 is LQKENI. V shed 1 base and J shed 5 bases, with 11 bases lying between them. The CDR3 length is 14 residues. CDR3 sequence reads: CASSPRPLGTEAFF. The DNA of the CDR3 is TGTGCCAGCTCACCACGCCCCCTGGGGACTGAAGCTTTCTTT.

The rearrangement uses TRBV11-3 and TRBJ2-1; D assignment may be TRBD1 or TRBD2 (5 bases each). This CDR3 is 16 amino acids long. Trimming took off 5 bases at V and 4 bases at J, with 18 bases between the two ends. CDR1 SGHNT and CDR2 YENEEA come from the germline V gene. The CDR3 sequence: CASSPNGAHRYNEQFF. As DNA, the CDR3 is TGTGCCAGCAGCCCCAACGGGGCACACCGTTACAATGAGCAGTTCTTC.

With regard to this clone: A much bigger clone sits one base away, suggesting this may be a read error. Other DNA sequences in the sample encode the same CDR3. V usage is TRBV6-4 and J usage is TRBJ2-3; 9 bases match TRBD2. With 0 bases clipped from V and 4 bases from J, the junction kept 2 bases outside the gene matches. This CDR3 is 15 amino acids long. Germline CDR1 and CDR2: MRHNA and SNTAGT. In DNA form, the CDR3 reads TGTGCCAGCAGTGACTCGGCGGGAGGGCCAGATACGCAGTATTTT. Translated: CASSDSAGGPDTQYF.

The chain joins TRBV11-2 to TRBJ2-5; TRBD1 aligns across 8 bases. The DNA end is a closer match to TRBJ2-7, so the J assignment may be wrong. The V gene's germline CDR1 is SGHAT and CDR2 FQNNGV. This CDR3 is 15 amino acids long. CDR3 nucleotides: TGTGCCAGCAGCTTTCATACGGGACAGGCCTACGAGCAGTACTTC. Protein sequence: CASSFHTGQAYEQYF.

The V and J genes are TRBV14 and TRBJ1-1; 7 bases fit TRBD1. Trimming at V came to 4 bases and at J to 4 bases, leaving 3 bases not matched to a gene. The CDR3 has 13 amino acids. The germline V gene encodes CDR1 SGHDN and CDR2 FVKESK. The CDR3 spells CASSLGGGTEAFF. The DNA for the CDR3 is TGTGCCAGCAGCCTAGGGGGCGGCACTGAAGCTTTCTTT.

This chain joins TRBV5-1 and TRBJ2-1; 13 nucleotides match TRBD2. V lost 4 bases to trimming and J lost 5 bases; unmatched junction nucleotides: 9. The CDR3 totals 17 residues. The germline V gene has CDR1 SGHRS and CDR2 YFSETQ. The CDR3 reads CASSTGLAGVGNNEQFF. The DNA for the CDR3 is TGCGCCAGCAGCACAGGACTAGCGGGAGTAGGTAACAATGAGCAGTTCTTC.

The V call is TRBV4-2, the J call TRBJ1-5; D not resolved. This CDR3 is 14 amino acids long. CDR1 and CDR2 from the germline V gene are LGHNA and YNFKEQ. The V end lost 2 bases, the J end lost 2 bases, and 7 bases lay between the germline ends. The CDR3 loop is CASSQPLGNQPQHF. The CDR3 DNA is TGTGCCAGCAGCCAACCGTTGGGCAATCAGCCCCAGCATTTT.